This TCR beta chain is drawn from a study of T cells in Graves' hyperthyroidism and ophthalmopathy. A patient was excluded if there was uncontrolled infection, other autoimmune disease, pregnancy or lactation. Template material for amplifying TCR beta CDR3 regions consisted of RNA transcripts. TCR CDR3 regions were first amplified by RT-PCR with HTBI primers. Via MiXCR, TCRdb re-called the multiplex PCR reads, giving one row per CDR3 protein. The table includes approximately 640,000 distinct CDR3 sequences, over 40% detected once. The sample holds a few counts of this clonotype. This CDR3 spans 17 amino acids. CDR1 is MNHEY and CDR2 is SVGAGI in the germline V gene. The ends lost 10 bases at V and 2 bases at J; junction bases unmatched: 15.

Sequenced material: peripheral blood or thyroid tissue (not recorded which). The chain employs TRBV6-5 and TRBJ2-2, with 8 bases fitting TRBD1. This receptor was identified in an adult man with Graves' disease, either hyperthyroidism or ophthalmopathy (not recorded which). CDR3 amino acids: CAIRPGQGKTNTGELFF. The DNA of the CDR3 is TGTGCCATCAGACCCGGACAGGGAAAAACTAACACCGGGGAGCTGTTTTTT.